Listed here are 10 T cell receptor beta chains from one sample, sequenced in a study of vaccination and CD4 T cells after COVID-19. No cognate antigen is known for these TCRs. Sequence data for DNA of cultured CD4+ T cells were generated by the Oncomine TCR Beta short-read assay. TCRdb redid the calling of the PCR reads with MiXCR, one entry per CDR3 protein. The sample contains around 14,000 distinct CDR3 sequences, 50% to 55% of which appear only once. Regarding treatment: approximately 9-day PBMC culture with coronavirus spike peptide pools or control peptides (ViraFEST assay). The sequenced sample consisted of CD4+ T cells from blood, cultured in vitro. These receptors all come from a human donor who had recovered from COVID-19.

This chain connects TRBV6-1 to TRBJ1-4, with TRBD1 identical over 11 bases. V shed 7 bases, J shed 8 bases, and the junction held 6 bases outside the gene matches. Germline V gives CDR1 MNHNS, CDR2 SASEGT. The CDR3 totals 14 residues. Written as DNA, the CDR3 is TGTGCCAGCACTCCGGGACAGGGGGGCGAAAAACTGTTTTTT. Translated: CASTPGQGGEKLFF.

This clonotype was found a few times. This chain joins TRBV7-3 and TRBJ2-7; 7 positions agree with TRBD1. CDR1 and CDR2 (germline): SGHTA, FQGTGA. Trimming took 5 bases from V and 5 from J; bases not matched to a gene: 6. This CDR3 contains 13 residues. CDR3 DNA: TGTGCCAGCAGCATGACAGGGCACCACGAGCAGTACTTC. This codes for CASSMTGHHEQYF. Supplemented by reference TRBV7-3 and TRBJ2-7, the full variable domain reads GAGVSQTPSNKVTEKGKYVELRCDPISGHTALYWYRQSLGQGPEFLIYFQGTGAADDSGLPNDRFFAVRPEGSVSTLKIQRTERGDSAVYLCASSMTGHHEQYFGPGTRLTVT.

The chain carries TRBV5-1 and TRBJ1-1; D gene ambiguous. Germline values: CDR1 SGHRS, CDR2 YFSETQ. V shed 0 bases and J shed 5 bases, with 11 bases lying between them. The CDR3 runs 14 residues. The CDR3 sequence: CASSLAGQATEAFF. The DNA for the CDR3 is TGCGCCAGCAGCTTGGCCGGGCAAGCAACTGAAGCTTTCTTT.

The chain uses TRBV12-3 or TRBV12-4 and TRBJ2-7; D remains ambiguous. The CDR3 covers 12 residues. The ends were cut back, 2 bases at V and 2 bases at J, with 4 bases in the middle. The CDR3 DNA reads TGTGCCAGCAGTTTAACTGCCTACGAGCAGTACTTC. Translation: CASSLTAYEQYF.

This clonotype was counted between two and nine times. V gene TRBV30 combines with J gene TRBJ2-7, with 11 bases lining up with TRBD1. The CDR3 sequence is 15 residues long. Per germline, CDR1 GTSNPN and CDR2 SVGIG (reference sequence). The J segment lost 5 bases and the V segment lost 2 bases, leaving 8 bases of the junction unmatched. The CDR3 sequence is CAWSTGQGASDEQYF. For the CDR3, the DNA is TGTGCCTGGAGTACCGGACAGGGGGCGAGTGACGAGCAGTACTTC. Complete variable domain (other parts from reference TRBV30 and TRBJ2-7): SQTIHQWPATLVQPVGSPLSLECTVEGTSNPNLYWYRQAAGRGLQLLFYSVGIGQISSEVPQNLSASRPQDRQFILSSKKLLLSDSGFYLCAWSTGQGASDEQYFGPGTRLTVT.

This chain uses TRBV24-1 with TRBJ2-2; maybe TRBD1 (6 bases). CDR1 and CDR2 (germline): KGHDR, SFDVKD. Trimming took off 10 bases at V and 4 bases at J, with 15 bases between the two ends. The CDR3 covers 14 residues. The CDR3 reads CATSGTLFTGELFF. CDR3 sequence (DNA): TGTGCCACTTCCGGGACACTGTTCACCGGGGAGCTGTTTTTT.

This clonotype has a handful of counts. The chain uses TRBV29-1 and TRBJ2-7; 7 nucleotides align to TRBD1. Germline V gene lookup returns CDR1 SQVTM and CDR2 ANQGSEA. This CDR3 contains 12 residues. Trimming cost V 0 bases and J 7 bases; bases outside gene matches: 3. The CDR3 DNA sequence: TGCAGCGTTGAAGAACAGGGGTGGGAGCAGTACTTC. Its protein product is CSVEEQGWEQYF.

The rearrangement joins TRBV6-1 to TRBJ2-3, with D possibly matching TRBD2 (6 bases). Germline V lookup: CDR1 MNHNS, CDR2 SASEGT. The V gene lost 6 bases and the J gene lost 6 bases, with 13 bases spanning the gap. This CDR3 comprises 13 residues. Here the CDR3 reads CASRARRADTQYF. The CDR3 DNA sequence: TGTGCCAGCAGGGCCCGGAGGGCGGATACGCAGTATTTT.

The gene calls are TRBV20-1 and TRBJ2-7; the match to TRBD2 covers 10 bases. Germline CDR1 DFQATT, CDR2 SNEGSKA (reference sequence). The CDR3 consists of 17 residues. The ends lost 5 bases at V and 2 bases at J; junction bases unmatched: 15. CDR3 loop: CSASTGTSDQFAYEQYF. The CDR3, as DNA: TGCAGTGCTTCGACCGGGACTAGCGACCAATTTGCCTACGAGCAGTACTTC.

This clonotype has a handful of counts. V usage is TRBV6-1 and J usage is TRBJ1-1; no reliable D call. V lost 6 bases to trimming and J lost 4 bases, with 12 bases between them. This CDR3 comprises 13 residues. In germline, CDR1 is MNHNS, CDR2 SASEGT. The CDR3 region is CASSLGRGTEAFF. The DNA of the CDR3 is TGTGCCAGCAGCCTGGGTAGAGGCACTGAAGCTTTCTTT.